These T cell receptor beta chains were read from a single sample in a study of cytomegalovirus exposure and HLA in healthy donors. Libraries were prepared by immunoSEQ multiplex PCR; TCRdb keeps only in-frame clonotypes and omits some of them. The table has 200,000 to 250,000 clones, 80% to 85% seen once. The specimen sequenced was PBMCs. The receptors derive from a woman in her sixties in good health and CMV-seropositive. Both conserved end residues are part of each CDR3. The D gene is left open where the match is weak. Clone sizes are given selectively: once, few, many, or a class where the clone is expanded.

>NA|TRBV28|TRBJ1-2|NA
TGTGCCAGCAGTTTGAGAAATGCTGGCAGGGCTGTAGCTGGCTACACCTTC
CASSLRNAGRAVAGYTF
>TRBD2|TRBV11-2|TRBJ2-7|few
TGTGCCAGCAGCTTAGCGAGGCTAGCGGGAGGGAAGAGTTACGAGCAGTACTTC
CASSLARLAGGKSYEQYF
>NA|TRBV27|TRBJ2-7|NA
TGTGCCAGCAGTTTCGGAGTTCCCTACGAGCAGTACTTC
CASSFGVPYEQYF
>NA|TRBV29-1|TRBJ2-7|NA
TGCAGCGTTGAAGGGGTGGGACAAGAGACTTCCTACGAGCAGTACTTC
CSVEGVGQETSYEQYF
>TRBD1|TRBV28|TRBJ1-2|NA
TGTGCCAGCAGTTGGCAGGGGGGTGGCTACACCTTC
CASSWQGGGYTF
>NA|TRBV27|TRBJ2-1|NA
TGTGCCAGCAGTTCCCTTAGGGGTAGCTCCTACAATGAGCAGTTCTTC
CASSSLRGSSYNEQFF
>NA|TRBV10-3|TRBJ1-1|NA
TGTGCCATCAACCGTCAGTTGAACACTGAAGCTTTCTTT
CAINRQLNTEAFF
>TRBD2|TRBV4-1|TRBJ2-7|NA
TGCGCCAGCAGCCAAGAAAGGACTAGCGGGAGGGTTAGGTCCTACGAGCAGTACTTC
CASSQERTSGRVRSYEQYF
>NA|TRBV7-9|TRBJ2-3|NA
TGTGCCAGCAGCTTCATCACAGATACGCAGTATTTT
CASSFITDTQYF
>NA|TRBV1|TRBJ1-3|NA
TGCACCAGCAGCCTTAGGACAGGAGCTAAGGCGGAAAACACCATATATTTT
CTSSLRTGAKAENTIYF
>NA|TRBV7-2|TRBJ2-1|NA
TGTGCCAGCAGCTTGCAGGGGTACAATGAGCAGTTCTTC
CASSLQGYNEQFF
>NA|TRBV5-1|TRBJ1-1|NA
TGCGCCAGCAGCCCGACGGACACCCTTCGGCTTGGAGCTTTCTTT
CASSPTDTLRLGAFF
>TRBD2|TRBV7-3|TRBJ2-5|few
TGTGCCAGCAGCATTCTAGCGGGAGGGCGAGAGACCCAGTACTTC
CASSILAGGRETQYF
>TRBD1|TRBV4-2|TRBJ2-3|NA
TGTGCCAGCAGCAGCGACAGGGTCACAGATACGCAGTATTTT
CASSSDRVTDTQYF
>TRBD1|TRBV19|TRBJ1-2|NA
TGTGCCAGTAGTACTAACAGGGGCTATGGCTACACCTTC
CASSTNRGYGYTF
>TRBD2|TRBV2|TRBJ2-5|NA
TGTGCCAGCAAAATCGTGGGAGGGCGAGAGACCCAGTACTTC
CASKIVGGRETQYF
>NA|TRBV5-6|TRBJ2-6|once
TGTGCTAGCAGCTTGCTACCAGGGGCCAACGTCCTGACTTTC
CASSLLPGANVLTF
>NA|TRBV9|TRBJ1-3|NA
TGTGCCAGCAGCTCCGGGAGCTCTGGAAACACCATATATTTT
CASSSGSSGNTIYF
>TRBD2|TRBV11-2|TRBJ2-7|few
TGTGCCAGCAGCTTATCCGGGAGGGCCCGGGACGAGCAGTACTTC
CASSLSGRARDEQYF
>TRBD2|TRBV7-2|TRBJ2-3|NA
TGTGCCAGCAGCTTAGTCGCTAGCGGGACCACAGATACGCAGTATTTT
CASSLVASGTTDTQYF
>NA|TRBV19|TRBJ1-3|NA
TGTGCCAGCTCCCCTGCACAGACCTCTGGAAACACCATATATTTT
CASSPAQTSGNTIYF
>NA|TRBV7-9|TRBJ1-4|NA
TGTGCCAGCAGCTTAGGGACAGACGCAACTAATGAAAAACTGTTTTTT
CASSLGTDATNEKLFF
>NA|TRBV27|TRBJ2-5|NA
TGTGCCAGCAGTTCCCAGTATACTAGAGGCCAAGAGACCCAGTACTTC
CASSSQYTRGQETQYF
>TRBD2|TRBV30|TRBJ2-7|NA
TGTGCCTGGAGTGTACGCGGGAGGGCCTCCTACGAGCAGTACTTC
CAWSVRGRASYEQYF
>TRBD2|TRBV4-1|TRBJ2-7|NA
TGCGCCAGCAAAAGCGCGGCGGGAGGCGAGCAGTACTTC
CASKSAAGGEQYF
>NA|TRBV6-5|TRBJ2-3|NA
TGTGCCAGCAGTTACCCTCGGGAATCGCAGTATTTT
CASSYPRESQYF
>NA|TRBV4-2|TRBJ1-4|NA
TGTGCCAGCAGCCAAGTGACAGCAACTAATGAAAAACTGTTTTTT
CASSQVTATNEKLFF
>NA|TRBV4-1|TRBJ2-5|NA
TGCGCCAGCAGCCAAGATCGACGGGGAGGTGAAGAGACCCAGTACTTC
CASSQDRRGGEETQYF
>TRBD1|TRBV5-1|TRBJ2-2|NA
TGCGCCAGCAGCTTGTATGGACAGGGGAATGTTGGCACCGGGGAGCTGTTTTTT
CASSLYGQGNVGTGELFF
>NA|TRBV6-4|TRBJ2-3|NA
TGTGCCAGCAGTTTGACAGTGACCACAGATACGCAGTATTTT
CASSLTVTTDTQYF
>NA|TRBV18|TRBJ1-5|NA
TGTGCCAGCTCACGGGACACCGGGGGCAATCAGCCCCAGCATTTT
CASSRDTGGNQPQHF
>TRBD1|TRBV18|TRBJ2-2|NA
TGTGCCAGCTCCCCTCAGGGGGCCGGGGAGCTGTTTTTT
CASSPQGAGELFF
>NA|TRBV4-2|TRBJ2-7|NA
TGTGCCAGCAGCCAAGATCCGGGTCTCCGAGAGCAGTACTTC
CASSQDPGLREQYF
>NA|TRBV2|TRBJ2-2|NA
TGTGCCAGCGGTGACTTCCGCGCTAACACCGGGGAGCTGTTTTTT
CASGDFRANTGELFF
>NA|TRBV28|TRBJ2-6|few
TGTGCCAGCAGCCCATCGACAGGGCGGGGTGGGGCCAACGTCCTGACTTTC
CASSPSTGRGGANVLTF
>NA|TRBV29-1|TRBJ2-2|NA
TGCAGCGTTCCCGAGGGGGAGAACACCGGGGAGCTGTTTTTT
CSVPEGENTGELFF
>TRBD1|TRBV29-1|TRBJ1-4|NA
TGCAGCGGAGGACAGGCTAATGAAAAACTGTTTTTT
CSGGQANEKLFF
>NA|TRBV4-2|TRBJ2-5|NA
TGTGCCAGCAGCCAGAGGGCGGGAGAGACCCAGTACTTC
CASSQRAGETQYF
>TRBD1|TRBV19|TRBJ2-7|NA
TGTGCCAGTAGCTCCGGGACAGGAGCCTACGAGCAGTACTTC
CASSSGTGAYEQYF
>TRBD1|TRBV9|TRBJ1-2|NA
TGTGCCAGCAGCGTCGACGGGTATTTAGGACAGGTCTATGGCTACACCTTC
CASSVDGYLGQVYGYTF